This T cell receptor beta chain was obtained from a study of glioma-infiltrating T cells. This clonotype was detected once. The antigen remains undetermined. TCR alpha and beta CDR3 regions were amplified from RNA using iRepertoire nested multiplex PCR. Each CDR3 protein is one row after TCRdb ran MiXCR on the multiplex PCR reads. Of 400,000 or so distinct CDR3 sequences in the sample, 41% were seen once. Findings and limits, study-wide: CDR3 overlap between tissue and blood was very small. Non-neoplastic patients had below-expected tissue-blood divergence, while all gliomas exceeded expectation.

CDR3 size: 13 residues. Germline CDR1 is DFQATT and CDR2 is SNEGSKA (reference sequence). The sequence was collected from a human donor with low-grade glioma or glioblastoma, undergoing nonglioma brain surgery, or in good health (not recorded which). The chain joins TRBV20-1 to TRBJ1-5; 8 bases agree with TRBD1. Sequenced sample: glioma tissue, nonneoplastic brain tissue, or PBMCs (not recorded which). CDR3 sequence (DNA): TGCAGCGTGACAGGGGCAACAAATCAGCCCCAGCATTTT. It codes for CSVTGATNQPQHF.